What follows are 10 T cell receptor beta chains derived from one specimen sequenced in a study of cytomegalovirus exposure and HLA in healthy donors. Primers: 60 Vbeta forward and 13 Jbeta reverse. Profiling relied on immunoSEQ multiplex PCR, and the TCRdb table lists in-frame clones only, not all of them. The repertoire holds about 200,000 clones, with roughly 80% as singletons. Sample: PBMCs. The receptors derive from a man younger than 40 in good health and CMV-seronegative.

For the CDR3, the DNA is TGCGCCAGCAGCCAAGGTTGGGGCCAGGGAACCTACGAGCAGTACTTC. It codes for CASSQGWGQGTYEQYF. The chain joins TRBV4-3 to TRBJ2-7; TRBD1 is a possible D gene (5 bases). V was shortened by 1 base and J by 2 bases, with 15 bases between the two germline ends. Germline CDR1 and CDR2: LGHNA and YSLEER. This CDR3 region has 16 residues.

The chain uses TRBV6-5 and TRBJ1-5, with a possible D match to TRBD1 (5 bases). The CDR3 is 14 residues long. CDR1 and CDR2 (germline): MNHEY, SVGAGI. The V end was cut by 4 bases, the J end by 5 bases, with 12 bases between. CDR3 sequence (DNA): TGTGCCAGCAGTTCTTTTAGGGGTCATCAGCCCCAGCATTTT. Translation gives CASSSFRGHQPQHF.

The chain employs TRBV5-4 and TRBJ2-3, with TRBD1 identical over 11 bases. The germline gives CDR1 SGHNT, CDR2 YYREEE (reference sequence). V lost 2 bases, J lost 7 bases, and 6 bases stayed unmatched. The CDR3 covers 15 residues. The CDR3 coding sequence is TGTGCCAGCAGCTTCGGACAGGGGGCGAGAAATACGCAGTATTTT. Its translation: CASSFGQGARNTQYF.

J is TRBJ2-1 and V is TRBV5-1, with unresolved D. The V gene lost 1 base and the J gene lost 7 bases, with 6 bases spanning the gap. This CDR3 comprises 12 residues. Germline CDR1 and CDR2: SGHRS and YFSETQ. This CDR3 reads CASSLTVNEQFF. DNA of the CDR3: TGCGCCAGCAGCTTGACAGTTAATGAGCAGTTCTTC.

The chain's CDR3 is CASSLDIRMHEQYF. In DNA form, the CDR3 reads TGTGCCAGCAGCTTAGATATCAGGATGCACGAGCAGTACTTC. V usage is TRBV11-2 and J usage is TRBJ2-7; no reliable D call. Germline assignment: CDR1 SGHAT and CDR2 FQNNGV. This CDR3 is built from 14 residues. The V end was cut by 0 bases, the J end by 5 bases, with 11 bases between.

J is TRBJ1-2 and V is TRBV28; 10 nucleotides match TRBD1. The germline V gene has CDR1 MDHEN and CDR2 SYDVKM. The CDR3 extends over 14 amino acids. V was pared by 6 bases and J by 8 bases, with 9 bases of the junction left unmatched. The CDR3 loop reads CASRPPGQGRGYTF. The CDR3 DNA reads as TGTGCCAGCAGACCCCCGGGACAGGGGAGGGGCTACACCTTC.

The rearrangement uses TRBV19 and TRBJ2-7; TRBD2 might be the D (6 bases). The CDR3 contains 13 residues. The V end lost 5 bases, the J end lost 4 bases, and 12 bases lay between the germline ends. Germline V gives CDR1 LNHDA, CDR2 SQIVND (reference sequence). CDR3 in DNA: TGTGCCAGTAGTTCGGACGGGACTTACGAGCAGTACTTC. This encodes CASSSDGTYEQYF.

In nucleotides, the CDR3 is TGTGCCAGCAGTCTCGGGACAGGGGGCAGTGAGCAGTTCTTC. Translation: CASSLGTGGSEQFF. V usage is TRBV27 and J usage is TRBJ2-1; TRBD1 matches 12 bases. Germline V lookup: CDR1 MNHEY, CDR2 SMNVEV (reference sequence). V shed 5 bases and J 9 bases; nucleotides not matched to a gene: 5. This CDR3 spans 14 amino acids.

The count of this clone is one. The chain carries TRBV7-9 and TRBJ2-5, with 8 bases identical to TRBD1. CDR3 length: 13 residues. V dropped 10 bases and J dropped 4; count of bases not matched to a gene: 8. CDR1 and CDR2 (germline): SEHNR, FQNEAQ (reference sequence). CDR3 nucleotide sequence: TGTGCCACTGAACAGGGGGATCTAGAGACCCAGTACTTC. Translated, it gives CATEQGDLETQYF.

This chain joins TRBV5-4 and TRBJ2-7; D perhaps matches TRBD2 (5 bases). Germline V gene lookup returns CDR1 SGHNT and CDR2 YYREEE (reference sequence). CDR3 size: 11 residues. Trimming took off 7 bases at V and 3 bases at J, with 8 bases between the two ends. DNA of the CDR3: TGTGCCAGCGGTCGGGGCTACGAGCAGTACTTC. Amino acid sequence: CASGRGYEQYF. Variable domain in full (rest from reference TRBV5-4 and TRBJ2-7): ETGVTQSPTHLIKTRGQQVTLRCSSQSGHNTVSWYQQALGQGPQFIFQYYREEENGRGNFPPRFSGLQFPNYSSELNVNALELDDSALYLCASGRGYEQYFGPGTRLTVT.